These T cell receptor beta chains were read from a single sample in a study of cytomegalovirus exposure and HLA in healthy donors. Using immunoSEQ multiplex PCR, the repertoire was profiled, and TCRdb retains in-frame clones only, with some absent. The sample is made up of 150,000 or so clones, and the top ten hold roughly 1.6% of it. Sequencing was carried out using PBMCs. The source of these receptors is a woman aged 45-59 years in good health and CMV-seronegative. CDR3s include the opening cysteine and the closing phenylalanine or tryptophan. D genes are given only for firm matches.

v_gene	len	d_gene	j_gene	CDR3nt	CDR3aa
TRBV15	14	.	TRBJ2-2	TGTGCCACCAGTCGAAAGCAAGCGACCGGGGAGCTGTTTTTT	CATSRKQATGELFF
TRBV27	15	TRBD2	TRBJ2-7	TGTGCCAGCAGTTTCGGGCTAGCGGGTGTCTACGAGCAGTACTTC	CASSFGLAGVYEQYF
TRBV18	13	.	TRBJ1-1	TGTGCCAGCTCACCATCCTCAGGGGCTGAAGCTTTCTTT	CASSPSSGAEAFF
TRBV30	12	TRBD2	TRBJ2-7	TGTGCCTGGAGCGGGAGGAGCTACGAGCAGTACTTC	CAWSGRSYEQYF
TRBV7-8	15	TRBD1	TRBJ2-7	TGTGCCAGCAGCACCCCGGGACAGGGATTCTACGAGCAGTACTTC	CASSTPGQGFYEQYF
TRBV30	14	TRBD1	TRBJ2-7	TGTGCCTGGAGTGTGGGGGACAGCATCTACGAGCAGTACTTC	CAWSVGDSIYEQYF
TRBV19	16	TRBD1	TRBJ1-2	TGTGCCAGTAGTCGGGGCTGGGACAGAAATAACTATGGCTACACCTTC	CASSRGWDRNNYGYTF
TRBV2	14	.	TRBJ1-3	TGTGCCAGCAGTGAGATGGGGCCTGGAAACACCATATATTTT	CASSEMGPGNTIYF
TRBV5-1	17	TRBD2	TRBJ2-3	TGCGCCAGCCACGACCTTGCTAGCGGATTTGTGGCAGATACGCAGTATTTT	CASHDLASGFVADTQYF
TRBV6-5	14	.	TRBJ1-2	TGTGCCAGCAGTTCTTTCGGGGGAAACTATGGCTACACCTTC	CASSSFGGNYGYTF
TRBV4-3	14	.	TRBJ2-2	TGCGCCAGCAGCCAAGATCCCGTTACCGGGGAGCTGTTTTTT	CASSQDPVTGELFF
TRBV19	13	.	TRBJ1-2	TGTGCCATAAACCGGGGGGGGGATGGCGGCTACACCTTC	CAINRGGDGGYTF
TRBV10-3	15	TRBD1	TRBJ2-7	TGTGCCATCAGCGAATTAACAGGGGCCTCCGGCGAGCAGTACTTC	CAISELTGASGEQYF
TRBV19	12	.	TRBJ2-7	TGTGCCAGTAGTATATCGGGGGACGAGCAGTACTTC	CASSISGDEQYF
TRBV7-6	15	TRBD1	TRBJ2-5	TGTGCCAGCAGCTCCTGGACAGGGGGCGCAGAGACCCAGTACTTC	CASSSWTGGAETQYF
TRBV19	16	.	TRBJ2-7	TGTGCCAGTAGTATAGATAAGCCTAGCTGGGGCTACGAGCAGTACTTC	CASSIDKPSWGYEQYF
TRBV28	14	.	TRBJ2-1	TGTGCCAGCAGTCCCCTGACAGTTTACAATGAGCAGTTCTTC	CASSPLTVYNEQFF
TRBV18	18	TRBD2	TRBJ2-1	TGTGCCAGCTCAATCGCATCTACTAGCGTGGGCTCCTACAATGAGCAGTTCTTC	CASSIASTSVGSYNEQFF
TRBV5-1	13	.	TRBJ2-7	TGCGCCAGCAGCGGTGACAGTCTCAACGAGCAGTACTTC	CASSGDSLNEQYF
TRBV7-8	20	TRBD1	TRBJ1-6	TGTGCCAGCAGCTTACGTGGACAGGGGCTGTTGAGCTCCTATAATTCACCCCTCCACTTT	CASSLRGQGLLSSYNSPLHF
TRBV19	14	.	TRBJ2-1	TGTGCCAGTAGTACGGCAAGGAGGGACAATGAGCAGTTCTTC	CASSTARRDNEQFF
TRBV20-1	11	.	TRBJ2-1	TGCAGTGCTATAATCTACAATGAGCAGTTCTTC	CSAIIYNEQFF
TRBV7-8	13	TRBD2	TRBJ2-1	TGTGCCAGCAGCTCCCGACTAGCTAATGAGCAGTTCTTC	CASSSRLANEQFF
TRBV18	15	TRBD1	TRBJ2-5	TGTGCCAGCTCAGCGAGGGACAGGGTAAAAGAGACCCAGTACTTC	CASSARDRVKETQYF
TRBV7-9	13	.	TRBJ1-1	TGTGCCAGCAGCTTACTTGGAGGGACGGAAGCTTTCTTT	CASSLLGGTEAFF
TRBV28	14	.	TRBJ2-7	TGTGCCAGCAGTTTCAACAGGGAGTTCGGCGAGCAGTACTTC	CASSFNREFGEQYF
TRBV10-3	13	TRBD1	TRBJ1-5	TGTGCCATCACTGACAGGGAGGGACAGCCCCAGCATTTT	CAITDREGQPQHF
TRBV4-1	16	.	TRBJ2-6	TGCGCCAGCAGCCTACAGCCCCTCTCTGGGGCCAACGTCCTGACTTTC	CASSLQPLSGANVLTF
TRBV28	16	TRBD2	TRBJ2-3	TGTGCCAGCAGTTCCTACCTAGCGGAGTACACAGATACGCAGTATTTT	CASSSYLAEYTDTQYF
TRBV9	13	.	TRBJ2-5	TGTGCCAGCAGCGGGGGCTGGCAAGAGACCCAGTACTTC	CASSGGWQETQYF
TRBV18	13	.	TRBJ1-1	TGTGCCAGCTCACCACCGGGCGGGGGTGAAGCTTTCTTT	CASSPPGGGEAFF
TRBV10-3	16	.	TRBJ2-1	TGTGCCATCAGTGAGAGTAGGAATTTTGTCGGCGGTGAGCAGTTCTTC	CAISESRNFVGGEQFF
TRBV9	15	TRBD1	TRBJ2-2	TGTGCCAGCAGCGAGGACAGGGAATGGCCCGGGGAGCTGTTTTTT	CASSEDREWPGELFF
TRBV5-6	16	.	TRBJ2-3	TGTGCCAGCAGCTTGAGGCTCCGCGGGAGCACAGATACGCAGTATTTT	CASSLRLRGSTDTQYF
TRBV7-7	13	.	TRBJ2-1	TGTGCCAGCAGCTTAGCGTTTCGCAATGAGCAGTTCTTC	CASSLAFRNEQFF
TRBV7-9	14	.	TRBJ2-1	TGTGCCAGCAGCTCCGAGACGAGAGGAAATGAGCAGTTCTTC	CASSSETRGNEQFF
TRBV5-1	14	.	TRBJ1-1	TGCGCCAGCAGTCTACAGGGTCGCGGCACTGAAGCTTTCTTT	CASSLQGRGTEAFF
TRBV6-1	13	.	TRBJ2-1	TGTGCCAGCGACTCGGTCTCCTACAATGAGCAGTTCTTC	CASDSVSYNEQFF
TRBV5-4	12	.	TRBJ2-3	TGTGCCAGCAGCACCCCGACAGGTACGCAGTATTTT	CASSTPTGTQYF
TRBV19	13	TRBD1	TRBJ2-4	TGTGCCAGTAGGCAGGGACAGAGGGACATTCAGTACTTC	CASRQGQRDIQYF
TRBV7-9	14	.	TRBJ1-6	TGTGCCAGCAGCCACGGGACTAAGGGTTCACCCCTCCACTTT	CASSHGTKGSPLHF
TRBV5-6	13	TRBD1	TRBJ2-7	TGTGCCAGCAGCTTCGGGACAGGCCACGAGCAGTACTTC	CASSFGTGHEQYF
TRBV30	14	.	TRBJ2-3	TGTGCCAGTGACAGCTCCCTAGGCACAGATACGCAGTATTTT	CASDSSLGTDTQYF
TRBV4-3	17	.	TRBJ2-6	TGCGCCAGCAGCGAAGCTGAGGGCAGCTCTGGGGCCAACGTCCTGACTTTC	CASSEAEGSSGANVLTF
TRBV7-9	15	.	TRBJ1-5	TGTGCCAGCAGCTTAGGGGCAAGCCCCAATCAGCCCCAGCATTTT	CASSLGASPNQPQHF
TRBV30	15	TRBD1	TRBJ1-6	TGTGCCTGGAGAAGGCCCGGGACAGGGGACTCACCCCTCCACTTT	CAWRRPGTGDSPLHF
TRBV18	15	.	TRBJ1-1	TGTGCCAGCTCGCCCGGACAGTTGGGGAACACTGAAGCTTTCTTT	CASSPGQLGNTEAFF
TRBV6-6	14	TRBD1	TRBJ1-5	TGTGCCAGCATTATGGACAGGGGGGGACAGCCCCAGCATTTT	CASIMDRGGQPQHF
TRBV27	13	.	TRBJ2-7	TGTGCCAGCAGTTTACAAGCTTTCAACGAGCAGTACTTC	CASSLQAFNEQYF
TRBV28	14	TRBD1	TRBJ2-7	TGTGCCAGCAGTTTACAGGGGGCCTCCTACGAGCAGTACTTC	CASSLQGASYEQYF
TRBV19	15	TRBD1	TRBJ1-5	TGTGCCAGTACTCCGGGACAGGCGGGCAATCAGCCCCAGCATTTT	CASTPGQAGNQPQHF
TRBV18	16	TRBD2	TRBJ2-7	TGTGCCAGCTCACTTCAACCGCAAGCGGGGGGGCTCGAGCAGTACTTC	CASSLQPQAGGLEQYF